This note documents a single TCR beta chain sequence. Its specificity is unknown. This entry is derived from a study of T cells after yellow fever vaccination. Generation of TCR cDNA used 5'RACE template switching (which added a universal primer site and UMIs). One entry per CDR3 protein, called by TCRdb with MiXCR from the 5' RACE reads. Here the sample spans under 150,000 distinct CDR3 sequences, roughly 15% being singletons. Regarding the study as a whole: Post-booster samples contained most primary-vaccination clones (about 96% CD4, 70% to 90% CD8). Contaminating bulk clonotypes could be abundant in FACS-sorted repertoires. It was a small share of clonotypes that appeared in both CD4 and CD8 compartments.

V was clipped by 5 bases and J by 3 bases, with 20 bases between them. The CDR3 has 16 residues. Germline V CDR1 and CDR2: SGHVS, FNYEAQ. The chain links TRBV7-6 to TRBJ2-7; the D gene is possibly TRBD1 (6 bases). Here the sequenced sample was CD8+ T cells sorted from PBMCs, taken 5 days after the yellow fever booster vaccination. This sequence originates from a man younger than 35 who received the YFV17D yellow fever vaccine. The CDR3 nucleotides are TGTGCCAGCAGCCAGGAGGTCCTGGACAGAAGCTACGAGCAGTACTTC. It specifies CASSQEVLDRSYEQYF.